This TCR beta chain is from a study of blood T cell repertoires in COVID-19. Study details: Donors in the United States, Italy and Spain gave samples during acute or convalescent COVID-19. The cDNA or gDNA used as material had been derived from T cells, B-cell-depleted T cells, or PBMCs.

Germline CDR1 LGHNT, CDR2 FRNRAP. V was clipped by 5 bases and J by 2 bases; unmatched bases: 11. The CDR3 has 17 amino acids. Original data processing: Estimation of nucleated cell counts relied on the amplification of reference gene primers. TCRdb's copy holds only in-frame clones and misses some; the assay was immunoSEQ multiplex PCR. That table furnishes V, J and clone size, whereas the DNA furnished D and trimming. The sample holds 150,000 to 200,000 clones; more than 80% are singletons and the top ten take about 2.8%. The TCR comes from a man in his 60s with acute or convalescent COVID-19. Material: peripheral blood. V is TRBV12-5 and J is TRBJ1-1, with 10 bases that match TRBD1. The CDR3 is CASGQWTGGRTNTEAFF. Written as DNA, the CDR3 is TGTGCTAGTGGTCAATGGACAGGGGGTAGGACCAACACTGAAGCTTTCTTT.